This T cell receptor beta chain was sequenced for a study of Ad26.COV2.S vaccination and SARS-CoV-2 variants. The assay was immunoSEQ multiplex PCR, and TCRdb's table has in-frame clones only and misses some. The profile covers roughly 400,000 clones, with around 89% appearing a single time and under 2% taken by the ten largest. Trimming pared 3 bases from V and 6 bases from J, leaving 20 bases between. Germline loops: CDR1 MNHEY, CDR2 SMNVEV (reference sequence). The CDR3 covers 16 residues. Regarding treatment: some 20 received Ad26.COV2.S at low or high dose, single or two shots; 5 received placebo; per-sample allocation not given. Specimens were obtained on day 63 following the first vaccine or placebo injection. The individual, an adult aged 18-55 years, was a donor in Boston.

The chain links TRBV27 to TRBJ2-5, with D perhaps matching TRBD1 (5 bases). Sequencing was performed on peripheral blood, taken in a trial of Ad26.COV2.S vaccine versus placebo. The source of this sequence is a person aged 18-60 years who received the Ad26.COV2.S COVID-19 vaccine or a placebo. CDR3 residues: CASSFSPDSVPKTQYF. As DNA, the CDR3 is TGTGCCAGCAGTTTCTCCCCCGACAGTGTTCCAAAGACCCAGTACTTC.